Sequencing of this T cell receptor beta chain was carried out in a study of blood T cell repertoires in COVID-19. Study overall: Both acute and convalescent COVID-19 samples were obtained from the United States, Italy and Spain.

Cohort 3 recovered donors had two negative PCRs, clearance, or symptom resolution. The J segment lost 9 bases and the V segment lost 6 bases, leaving 5 bases of the junction unmatched. There are 14 residues in the CDR3. Germline CDR1 is SNHLY and CDR2 is FYNNEI. The method was immunoSEQ multiplex PCR; TCRdb's version includes in-frame clones alone and lacks a portion of them. The sample lists approximately 350,000 clones; 80% to 90% were seen once. Sequences were obtained from PBMCs or T cells enriched from blood (not recorded which). V and J are TRBV2 and TRBJ1-6, with 10 bases identical to TRBD1. This TCR was sampled from a man between 18 and 35 years old who had recovered from COVID-19. The CDR3 DNA is TGTGCCAGCAGAGCCGGGACAGGGGTTTCACCCCTCCACTTT. It encodes CASRAGTGVSPLHF.